A selection of T cell receptor beta chains follows, all from one sample in a study of siplizumab effects on memory and regulatory T cells. The table came from immunoSEQ multiplex PCR; TCRdb's copy has only in-frame clones and leaves some out. The data show about 85,000 clones, just under 95% seen once. The sequenced sample was CD8+ T cells sorted from blood. These receptors were taken from a human donor in good health. Both conserved end residues are part of each CDR3. The listing skips clone size in some rows; elsewhere it reads once, few, many or a size class.

>.|TRBV9|TRBJ2-1
CASSDDRPTYNEQFF
>.|TRBV4-1|TRBJ2-1
CASSQYRGIIDEQFF
>.|TRBV10-3|TRBJ2-1
CAISGTASYNEQFF
>.|TRBV28|TRBJ2-2
CASSSDTEGLENTGELFF
>.|TRBV27|TRBJ1-4
CASSPDPWAGEKLFF
>.|TRBV7-9|TRBJ1-4
CASSLGATLEKLFF
>.|TRBV4-1|TRBJ2-1
CASSHIRGYNEQFF
>.|TRBV27|TRBJ2-7
CASRAGGRYEQYF
>.|TRBV2|TRBJ2-7
CASSDYPYEQYF
>.|TRBV5-6|TRBJ1-5
CASSSDVDRGDQPQHF
>.|TRBV4-1|TRBJ2-3
CASSQRPNWLREGTDTQYF
>.|TRBV21-1|TRBJ2-7
CASSSGGRVTPYEQYF
>once|TRBV7-2|TRBJ2-1
CASSLVGRGEQFF
>.|TRBV7-3|TRBJ2-2
CASSLNRANTGELFF
>.|TRBV7-9|TRBJ1-2
CASSIRDRAGKDGYTF
>.|TRBV7-9|TRBJ2-1
CASSLVGQGTYNEQFF
>.|TRBV21-1|TRBJ2-6
CASSNRTGGETGANVLTF
>medium-sized|TRBV6-1|TRBJ2-4
CASSEAQGLAKNIQYF
>.|TRBV19|TRBJ2-2
CASSILRLAGDTGELFF
>.|TRBV7-3|TRBJ2-7
CASSPAGGSYEQYF
>.|TRBV27|TRBJ1-5
CASSLRQGEVQPQHF
>.|TRBV6-6|TRBJ2-1
CASSILDAYNEQFF
>few|TRBV4-1|TRBJ2-1
CASSQDGRNYNEQFF
>.|TRBV4-1|TRBJ1-2
CASSQAVSAGRAYGYTF
>.|TRBV5-1|TRBJ2-7
CASSNSYEQYF
>.|TRBV7-2|TRBJ2-1
CASSFVAGTAYNEQFF
>.|TRBV9|TRBJ2-7
CASSDGTSNYEQYF
>.|TRBV11-1|TRBJ2-1
CASSPWWRSAYNEQFF
>.|TRBV7-9|TRBJ2-3
CASRPSGITDTQYF
>.|TRBV10-3|TRBJ2-7
CAISELGTGSYEQYF
>.|TRBV4-1|TRBJ2-2
CASSQRTSGHTGELFF
>.|TRBV11-3|TRBJ2-7
CASSLSIADEQYF
>.|TRBV13|TRBJ2-7
CASSLGLTGTGFNEQYF
>once|TRBV12-5|TRBJ1-5
CASGLVLGPYSNQPQHF
>.|TRBV11-2|TRBJ2-1
CASSLLPRGSYNEQFF
>few|TRBV10-3|TRBJ2-7
CAISELWMNEQYF
>.|TRBV15|TRBJ2-1
CATSKGPPTYNEQFF
>.|TRBV6-5|TRBJ2-1
CASSLTLAGGEQFF
>.|TRBV25-1|TRBJ2-1
CASSALGRNEQFF
>.|TRBV6-1|TRBJ1-1
CASSVRSKNTEAFF
>.|TRBV7-9|TRBJ2-1
CASSLGSGRAIEQFF
>.|TRBV11-2|TRBJ2-3
CASSRSGSGVIWADTQYF
>once|TRBV7-9|TRBJ2-1
CASSLVQGYNEQFF
>.|TRBV19|TRBJ2-7
CASSIGRGFGYEQYF
>.|TRBV21-1|TRBJ2-3
CASSKGGCVYRVTDTQYF
>.|TRBV29-1|TRBJ2-3
CSGTGLTTDTQYF
>.|TRBV7-9|TRBJ2-7
CASSSLTGTGHYEQYF
>.|TRBV4-1|TRBJ2-1
CASSQRSGDYNEQFF
>.|TRBV6-5|TRBJ2-5
CASSSRDRVRQETQYF